These 14 T cell receptor beta chains came from one sample sequenced in a study of blood T cell repertoires in COVID-19. The method was immunoSEQ multiplex PCR; TCRdb's version includes in-frame clones alone and lacks a portion of them. Of about 200,000 clones in the sample, around 82% were seen once. The specimen sequenced was peripheral blood. These receptors were obtained from a woman between 70 and 85 years old with acute or convalescent COVID-19.

The CDR3 region is CASSLDGVGNQPQHF. CDR3 coding DNA: TGTGCCAGCAGTTTAGACGGGGTTGGCAATCAGCCCCAGCATTTT. The chain links TRBV27 to TRBJ1-5; D not certain. Per the germline V gene, CDR1 is MNHEY and CDR2 is SMNVEV (reference sequence). V was shortened by 2 bases and J by 2 bases, with 10 bases between the two germline ends. The CDR3 consists of 15 residues.

The V gene is TRBV18, the J gene TRBJ1-1; a possible D gene is TRBD1 (6 bases). There are 17 residues in the CDR3. The germline gives CDR1 KGHSH, CDR2 LQKENI. Trimming removed 2 bases from V and 2 bases from J, with 18 bases in between. The CDR3 DNA is TGTGCCAGCTCACCAGTCGCAGGGGTGGGTTACAACACTGAAGCTTTCTTT. Its translation: CASSPVAGVGYNTEAFF.

V and J are TRBV19 and TRBJ1-5; D is possibly TRBD1 (6 bases). The CDR3 sequence is 15 residues long. Trimming cost V 5 bases and J 2 bases, with 13 bases left between them. The germline CDR1 and CDR2 sequences are LNHDA and SQIVND (reference sequence). The CDR3: CASSGDTEGNQPQHF. CDR3 coding DNA: TGTGCCAGTAGTGGGGACACTGAGGGCAATCAGCCCCAGCATTTT.

Of note for this clone: The junction departs from the called germline gene at one end, perhaps through a read error. This chain uses TRBV12-3 or TRBV12-4 with TRBJ1-6; D gene ambiguous. The CDR3 is made up of 13 amino acids. The DNA of the CDR3 is TGTGCCAACAGTTTAACAACAAATTCACCCCTCCACTTT. Translated: CANSLTTNSPLHF.

This chain connects TRBV18 to TRBJ1-2, with D unclear. This CDR3 contains 14 residues. Germline-derived CDR1 and CDR2 are KGHSH and LQKENI. Between the trimmed V and J ends, which lost 3 bases and 3 bases, there was a span of 11 bases. CDR3 in amino acids: CASSPGEVDYGYTF. CDR3 sequence (DNA): TGTGCCAGCTCACCCGGAGAGGTTGACTATGGCTACACCTTC.

The chain is built from TRBV19 and TRBJ1-4, with D maybe TRBD1 (5 bases). Germline V CDR1 and CDR2: LNHDA, SQIVND (reference sequence). V gave up 8 bases and J gave up 6 bases, with 10 bases separating them. The CDR3 runs 12 residues. The CDR3 region has the DNA TGTGCCAGTCGTAAGGGGCATGAAAAACTGTTTTTT. This encodes CASRKGHEKLFF.

The chain recombines TRBV5-6 with TRBJ2-3, with D uncertain. CDR1 is SGHDT, CDR2 YYEEEE, per germline. This CDR3 has 15 amino acids. V lost 2 bases to trimming and J lost 0 bases, with 10 bases between them. CDR3 loop: CASSFTRYSTDTQYF. The CDR3 DNA follows: TGTGCCAGCAGCTTCACCAGGTATAGCACAGATACGCAGTATTTT.

The chain couples TRBV9 to TRBJ2-5, with TRBD1 identical over 9 bases. Germline CDR1 is SGDLS and CDR2 is YYNGEE. This CDR3 contains 15 residues. J was trimmed by 5 bases and V by 4 bases; bases with no gene match: 9. The CDR3 DNA reads TGTGCCAGCAGCCCACCGGGACAGGGCTGGGAGACCCAGTACTTC. Translation gives CASSPPGQGWETQYF.

V usage is TRBV21-1 and J usage is TRBJ2-7; TRBD1 is taken as the D call from the table, unchecked against the DNA. TRBV21-1 is noted as a pseudogene. CDR3 length: 17 residues. The CDR3 spells CASSKEIRTGNSYEQYF. The CDR3 DNA reads TGTGCCAGCAGCAAAGAGATCAGGACAGGAAATTCCTACGAGCAGTACTTC.

CDR3 bases: TGTGCCAGCAGTTCGGGACTAGCGGGAGGAGATACGCAGTATTTT. Its translation: CASSSGLAGGDTQYF. The rearrangement joins TRBV6-5 to TRBJ2-3; TRBD2 aligns across 15 bases. V gave up 4 bases and J gave up 5 bases; unmatched junction bases: 1. Germline V gene data show CDR1 as MNHEY and CDR2 as SVGAGI. The CDR3 is 15 residues long.

The rearrangement joins TRBV10-3 to TRBJ1-1; no definite D call. Trimming removed 6 bases at V and 5 bases at J, with 10 bases between. This CDR3 region has 12 residues. Germline lookup yields CDR1 ENHRY and CDR2 SYGVKD. This CDR3 reads CAISQGGTEAFF. The CDR3 DNA reads as TGTGCCATCAGCCAAGGAGGGACTGAAGCTTTCTTT.

The chain couples TRBV3-1 (or the pseudogene TRBV3-2) to TRBJ2-3; D perhaps matches TRBD2 (6 bases). Between the trimmed V and J ends, which lost 4 bases and 0 bases, there was a span of 20 bases. This CDR3 is built from 18 residues. Looked up from germline, CDR1 is LGHDT and CDR2 is YNNKEL (reference sequence). This CDR3 reads CASSRLPPGLTSTDTQYF. In nucleotides, the CDR3 is TGTGCCAGCAGCCGCTTACCGCCGGGACTCACTAGCACAGATACGCAGTATTTT.

This clone was observed at least ten times. This rearrangement joins TRBV24-1 to TRBJ2-1, with 8 bases lining up with TRBD1. The CDR3 extends over 17 amino acids. J gave up 7 bases and V 3 bases, and 13 bases lay outside the gene matches. The germline CDR1 and CDR2 sequences are KGHDR and SFDVKD. The CDR3 DNA reads as TGTGCCACCAGTGATCGGGACAGGACAGGGAAGGGTAATGAGCAGTTCTTC. Amino acid sequence: CATSDRDRTGKGNEQFF.

The rearrangement joins TRBV27 to TRBJ2-5; D is ambiguous. CDR3 size: 14 residues. V was shortened by 1 base and J by 1 base, with 7 bases between the two germline ends. The germline V gene has CDR1 MNHEY and CDR2 SMNVEV (reference sequence). The CDR3 region is CASSLFGAQETQYF. DNA of the CDR3: TGTGCCAGCAGTTTATTCGGTGCCCAAGAGACCCAGTACTTC.